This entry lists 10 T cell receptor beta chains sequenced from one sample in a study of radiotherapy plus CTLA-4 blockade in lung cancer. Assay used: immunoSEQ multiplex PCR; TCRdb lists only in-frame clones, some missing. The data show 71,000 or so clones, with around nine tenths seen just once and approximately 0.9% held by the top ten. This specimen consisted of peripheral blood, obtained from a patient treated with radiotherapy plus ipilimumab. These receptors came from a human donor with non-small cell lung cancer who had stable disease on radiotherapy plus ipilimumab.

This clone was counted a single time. The CDR3 spells CASSFSAITTDTQYF. The CDR3, as DNA: TGCGCCAGCAGCTTCTCAGCCATTACCACAGATACGCAGTATTTT. This chain uses TRBV5-1 with TRBJ2-3; D is unresolved. CDR3 length: 15 residues. The V gene lost 2 bases and the J gene lost 2 bases, with 12 bases spanning the gap. Germline V gene data show CDR1 as SGHRS and CDR2 as YFSETQ.

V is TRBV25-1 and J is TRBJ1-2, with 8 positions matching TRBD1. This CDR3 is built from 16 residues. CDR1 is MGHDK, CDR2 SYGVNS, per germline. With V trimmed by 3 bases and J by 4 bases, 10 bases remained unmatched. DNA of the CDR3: TGTGCCAGCAGTGAGTTTCCGGACAGGGAGGGCTATGGCTACACCTTC. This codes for CASSEFPDREGYGYTF.

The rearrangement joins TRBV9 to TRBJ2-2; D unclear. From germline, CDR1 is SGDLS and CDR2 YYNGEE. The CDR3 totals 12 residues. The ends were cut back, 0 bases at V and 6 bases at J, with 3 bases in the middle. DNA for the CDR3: TGTGCCAGCAGCGTAGAGGCCGGGGAGCTGTTTTTT. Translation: CASSVEAGELFF. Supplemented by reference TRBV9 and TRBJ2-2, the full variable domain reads DSGVTQTPKHLITATGQRVTLRCSPRSGDLSVYWYQQSLDQGLQFLIQYYNGEERAKGNILERFSAQQFPDLHSELNLSSLELGDSALYFCASSVEAGELFFGEGSRLTVL.

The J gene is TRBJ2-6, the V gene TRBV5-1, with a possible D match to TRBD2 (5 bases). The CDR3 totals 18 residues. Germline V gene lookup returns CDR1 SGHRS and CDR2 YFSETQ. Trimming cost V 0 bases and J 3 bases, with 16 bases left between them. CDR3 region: CASSLAGVGVGGANVLTF. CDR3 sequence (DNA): TGCGCCAGCAGCTTGGCCGGGGTTGGGGTCGGTGGGGCCAACGTCCTGACTTTC.

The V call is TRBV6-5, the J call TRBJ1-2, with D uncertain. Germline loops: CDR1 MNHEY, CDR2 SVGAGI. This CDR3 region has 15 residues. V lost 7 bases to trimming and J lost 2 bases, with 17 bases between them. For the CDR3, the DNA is TGTGCCAGCATCGGGCAGTCGGAAGGCAACTATGGCTACACCTTC. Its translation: CASIGQSEGNYGYTF.

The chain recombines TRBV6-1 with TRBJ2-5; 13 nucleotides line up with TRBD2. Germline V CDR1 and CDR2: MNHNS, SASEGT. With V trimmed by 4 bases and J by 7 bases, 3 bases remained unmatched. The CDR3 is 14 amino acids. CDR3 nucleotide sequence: TGTGCCAGCAGTGGACTAGCGGGAGGTGGGACCCAGTACTTC. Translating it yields CASSGLAGGGTQYF.

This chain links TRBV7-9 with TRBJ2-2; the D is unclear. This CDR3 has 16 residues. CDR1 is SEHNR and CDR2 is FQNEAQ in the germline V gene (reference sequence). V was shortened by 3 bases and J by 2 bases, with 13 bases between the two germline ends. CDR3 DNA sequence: TGTGCCAGCAGCTTCTCGACGAGAATAAACACCGGGGAGCTGTTTTTT. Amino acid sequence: CASSFSTRINTGELFF.

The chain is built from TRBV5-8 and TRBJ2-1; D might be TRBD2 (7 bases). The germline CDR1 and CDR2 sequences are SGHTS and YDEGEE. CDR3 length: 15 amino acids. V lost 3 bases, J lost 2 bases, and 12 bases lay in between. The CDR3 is CASSYGGPTYNEQFF. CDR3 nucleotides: TGTGCCAGCAGCTACGGGGGGCCAACCTACAATGAGCAGTTCTTC. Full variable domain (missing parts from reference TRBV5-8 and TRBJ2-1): EAGVTQSPTHLIKTRGQQATLRCSPISGHTSVYWYQQALGLGLQFLLWYDEGEERNRGNFPPRFSGRQFPNYSSELNVNALELEDSALYLCASSYGGPTYNEQFFGPGTRLTVL.

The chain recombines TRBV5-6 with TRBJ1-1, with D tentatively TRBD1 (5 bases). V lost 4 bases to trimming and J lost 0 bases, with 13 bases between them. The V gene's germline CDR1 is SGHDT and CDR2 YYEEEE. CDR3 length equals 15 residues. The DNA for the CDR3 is TGTGCCAGCAGCCTCCGACAGAACATGAACACTGAAGCTTTCTTT. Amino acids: CASSLRQNMNTEAFF.

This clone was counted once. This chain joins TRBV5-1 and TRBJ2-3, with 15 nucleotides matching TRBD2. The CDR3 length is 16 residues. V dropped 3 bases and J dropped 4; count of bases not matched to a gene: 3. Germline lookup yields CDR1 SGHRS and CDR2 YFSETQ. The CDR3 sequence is CASSSGLAGGPDTQYF. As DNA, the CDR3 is TGCGCCAGCAGCTCTGGACTAGCGGGGGGGCCAGATACGCAGTATTTT.